These 10 T cell receptor beta chains share one sample of origin, sequenced in a study of shared clonotypes between healthy human individuals (dated by TCRdb to 2020 to 2021). The library was made by the immunoSEQ multiplex PCR assay. TCRdb took this table from immuneACCESS and kept in-frame rearrangements with V and J called. Such tables lack part of the clones; where checked against another copy, unresolved V genes explain under half of the gap, and the rest is unexplained. Within this sample are hundreds of thousands of clones, with approximately 97% of them counted one time only. Around 0.057% of the sample belongs to the ten largest clones. Input material: naive CD4+ T cells sorted from blood. Per the publication, the cell subset or site label means: CD45RA+ positively selected. These TCRs come from a woman under 40 in good health.

The chain is built from TRBV18 and TRBJ2-1; D may be TRBD1 (7 bases). The V end was cut by 4 bases, the J end by 4 bases, with 14 bases between. This CDR3 comprises 15 residues. The germline CDR1 and CDR2 sequences are KGHSH and LQKENI. The CDR3 protein is CASSLNAGQYNEQFF. The CDR3, as DNA: TGTGCCAGCTCACTGAACGCGGGACAGTACAATGAGCAGTTCTTC.

The rearrangement links TRBV29-1 to TRBJ2-5, with TRBD1 matching over 11 bases. The better agreement between TRBJ2-7 and the DNA end casts doubt on the J call. CDR1 and CDR2 (germline): SQVTM, ANQGSEA. The CDR3 sequence is 12 residues long. The CDR3 here is CSVVGTGGEQYF. The CDR3 DNA is TGCAGCGTTGTTGGGACAGGGGGCGAGCAGTACTTC.

In this sample, this clone turned up once. The V and J genes are TRBV27 and TRBJ1-5; D is uncertain. The ends were cut back, 2 bases at V and 3 bases at J, with 11 bases in the middle. The germline gives CDR1 MNHEY, CDR2 SMNVEV (reference sequence). The CDR3 has 15 amino acids. The CDR3 DNA reads TGTGCCAGCAGTTTACTAGGAGAATACAATCAGCCCCAGCATTTT. It is translated as CASSLLGEYNQPQHF.

In the case of this clone: One end of the junction varies from germline; a read error may be responsible. This rearrangement joins TRBV9 to TRBJ2-7, with D perhaps matching TRBD1 or TRBD2 (6 bases each). The CDR3 is 14 residues long. The germline CDR1 and CDR2 sequences are SGDLS and YYNGEE. The CDR3 sequence: CASSSPSPGATLNF. CDR3 nucleotides: TGTGCCAGCAGCTCCCCCTCGCCGGGGGCTACGCTGAACTTC.

The chain joins TRBV25-1 to TRBJ1-1, with D unresolved. Germline CDR1 and CDR2: MGHDK and SYGVNS. CDR3 length equals 14 residues. The V end lost 6 bases, the J end lost 1 base, and 12 bases lay between the germline ends. The CDR3 DNA follows: TGTGCCAGCAGCCACCCCGGGGAGAACACTGAAGCTTTCTTT. Encoded protein: CASSHPGENTEAFF.

This chain uses TRBV28 with TRBJ2-7, with D hard to call. Germline V gene sequence: CDR1 MDHEN, CDR2 SYDVKM. V lost 8 bases to trimming and J lost 2 bases, with 16 bases between them. The CDR3 runs 14 residues. CDR3: CASLSVATPYEQYF. The CDR3 coding sequence is TGTGCCAGCCTCTCAGTCGCCACCCCCTACGAGCAGTACTTC.

The chain recombines TRBV18 with TRBJ2-3; 13 bases line up with TRBD2. Trimming cost V 5 bases and J 1 base; bases outside gene matches: 12. The CDR3 totals 19 residues. Germline CDR1 KGHSH, CDR2 LQKENI. This chain's CDR3 is CASSLTGTSGTPRTDTQYF. CDR3 bases: TGTGCCAGCTCATTAACCGGGACTAGCGGGACCCCTCGCACAGATACGCAGTATTTT.

The chain recombines TRBV29-1 with TRBJ2-5, with D perhaps TRBD2 (5 bases). This CDR3 is 14 amino acids long. Between the trimmed V and J ends, which lost 4 bases and 3 bases, there was a span of 15 bases. Looked up from germline, CDR1 is SQVTM and CDR2 is ANQGSEA. DNA for the CDR3: TGCAGCGTTGGAGGGATCGGCGTAAAAGAGACCCAGTACTTC. Translated: CSVGGIGVKETQYF.

The V call is TRBV11-2, the J call TRBJ1-2, with TRBD1 matching over 10 bases. This CDR3 comprises 17 residues. Trimming cost V 1 base and J 0 bases; bases outside gene matches: 5. Per germline, CDR1 SGHAT and CDR2 FQNNGV. The CDR3 here is CASSLADRGAPNYGYTF. The CDR3 nucleotides read TGTGCCAGCAGCTTAGCGGACAGGGGGGCACCTAACTATGGCTACACCTTC.

This sequence joins TRBV5-1 and TRBJ2-5, with TRBD1 matching over 8 bases. CDR1 SGHRS and CDR2 YFSETQ come from the germline V gene. The CDR3 contains 15 residues. J was trimmed by 4 bases and V by 1 base; bases with no gene match: 6. CDR3 bases: TGCGCCAGCAGCTTGCGTTCAGGGGGCGCAGAGACCCAGTACTTC. As protein: CASSLRSGGAETQYF.